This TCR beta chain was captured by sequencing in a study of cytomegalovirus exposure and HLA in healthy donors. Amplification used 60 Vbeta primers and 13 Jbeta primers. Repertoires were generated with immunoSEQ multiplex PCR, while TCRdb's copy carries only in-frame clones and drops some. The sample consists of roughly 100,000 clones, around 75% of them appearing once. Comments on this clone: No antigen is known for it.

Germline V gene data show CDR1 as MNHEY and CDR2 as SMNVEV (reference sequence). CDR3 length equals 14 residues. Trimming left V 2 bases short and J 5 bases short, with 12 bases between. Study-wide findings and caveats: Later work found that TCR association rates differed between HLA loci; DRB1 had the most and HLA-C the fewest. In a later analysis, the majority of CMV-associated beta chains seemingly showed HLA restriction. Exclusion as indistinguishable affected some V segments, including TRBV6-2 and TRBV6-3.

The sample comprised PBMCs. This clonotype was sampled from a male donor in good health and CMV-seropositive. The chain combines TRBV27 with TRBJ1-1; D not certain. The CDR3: CASSLSGGRTEAFF. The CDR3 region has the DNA TGTGCCAGCAGTTTAAGTGGAGGTCGGACTGAAGCTTTCTTT.